The present T cell receptor (beta chain) was sequenced within a study of T cell responses to AZD1222 COVID-19 vaccine. General study results and limits: Baseline antibody screening turned up just a handful of seropositive AZD1222 recipients. Among the donors, most were white British and more were female, and clonal diversity was possibly underestimated. Per reports, nearly half of all spike-specific TCRs target regions that are unmutated in variants.

Produced via immunoSEQ multiplex PCR; TCRdb's table is partial and in-frame only. This table has about 150,000 clones, 80% to 90% appearing once. This CDR3 contains 16 residues. Germline V gene data show CDR1 as SGHNT and CDR2 as YYREEE (reference sequence). The trim removed 6 bases at V and 3 bases at J, leaving 12 bases unmatched. To note about this clone: The antigen is unknown.

This specimen was peripheral blood, taken on day 0 of AZD1222 vaccination. The receptor was isolated from an adult in good health. J is TRBJ2-1 and V is TRBV5-4; 7 nucleotides match TRBD2. CDR3 sequence (DNA): TGTGCCAGCACCCCCCGGGGGGTAGCGGACTACAATGAGCAGTTCTTC. It codes for CASTPRGVADYNEQFF.